A single sample is the source of the 30 T cell receptor beta chains below, sequenced in a study of control samples from healthy donors and cancer patients (dated by TCRdb to the early 2020s). The library was made by the immunoSEQ multiplex PCR assay. TCRdb's version of the immuneACCESS table is confined to in-frame rearrangements and falls short of the full clone set. An unresolved V gene accounts for under half of the shortfall where checked; the remainder is of unknown origin. This sample comprises over 65,000 clones, 85% to 90% of them detected only once. The ten biggest clones cover about 8.6% of the sample. Sequences were obtained from PBMCs. These receptors were obtained from a woman aged 50 to 60 with colorectal cancer.

The rearrangement links TRBV18 to TRBJ1-4; the D is unclear. Germline loops: CDR1 KGHSH, CDR2 LQKENI. The V end lost 2 bases, the J end lost 6 bases, and 13 bases lay between the germline ends. The CDR3 runs 15 residues. The CDR3, as DNA: TGTGCCAGCTCACCAGGGGTAATCGGGGATGAAAAACTGTTTTTT. It encodes CASSPGVIGDEKLFF.

The rearrangement uses TRBV7-8 and TRBJ1-2, with D possibly matching TRBD1 (5 bases). Trimming shortened V by 2 bases and J by 0 bases, and 10 bases separated the two germline ends. This CDR3 has 15 residues. Germline CDR1 is SGHVS and CDR2 is FQNEAQ. The CDR3 spells CASSLRTGANYGYTF. For the CDR3, the DNA is TGTGCCAGCAGCTTACGGACGGGGGCTAACTATGGCTACACCTTC.

The rearrangement uses TRBV29-1 and TRBJ2-3; TRBD2 agrees at 7 bases. Germline values: CDR1 SQVTM, CDR2 ANQGSEA. This CDR3 comprises 12 residues. The V segment lost 7 bases and the J segment 9 bases; nucleotides outside the gene matches: 10. DNA for the CDR3: TGCAGCGGGGAATCTAGCGGACGCACGCAGTATTTT. Translating it yields CSGESSGRTQYF.

This chain's CDR3 is CASSLGDREPDTQYF. CDR3 nucleotide sequence: TGCGCCAGCAGCTTGGGGGACAGGGAACCAGATACGCAGTATTTT. The chain has TRBV5-1 and TRBJ2-3; 9 nucleotides match TRBD1. Trimming cost V 0 bases and J 4 bases; bases outside gene matches: 3. The CDR3 is 15 residues long. The germline V gene has CDR1 SGHRS and CDR2 YFSETQ. Based on the CDR3 plus reference TRBV5-1 and TRBJ2-3, the full variable domain is KAGVTQTPRYLIKTRGQQVTLSCSPISGHRSVSWYQQTPGQGLQFLFEYFSETQRNKGNFPGRFSGRQFSNSRSEMNVSTLELGDSALYLCASSLGDREPDTQYFGPGTRLTVL.

The chain couples TRBV27 to TRBJ2-7; 9 bases fit TRBD1. Losses at the gene ends were 3 bases for V and 6 bases for J; bases not matched to a gene: 3. Looked up from germline, CDR1 is MNHEY and CDR2 is SMNVEV (reference sequence). CDR3 size: 13 residues. CDR3 bases: TGTGCCAGCAGTTTGGGACAGGGCGCCGAGCAGTACGTC. Amino acids: CASSLGQGAEQYV.

This rearrangement joins TRBV6-5 to TRBJ1-3, with D possibly being TRBD1 (6 bases). Germline CDR1 reads MNHEY; CDR2 reads SVGAGI. V was cut by 0 bases and J by 0 bases, with 9 bases left in between. This CDR3 comprises 16 residues. CDR3 amino acids: CASSYSQGISGNTIYF. The CDR3 coding sequence is TGTGCCAGCAGTTACTCGCAGGGGATCTCTGGAAACACCATATATTTT.

The chain joins TRBV7-9 to TRBJ1-6; D remains unclear. CDR1 is SEHNR and CDR2 is FQNEAQ in the germline V gene (reference sequence). Trimming cost V 3 bases and J 8 bases, with 5 bases left between them. The CDR3 contains 12 residues. The CDR3 protein is CASSFGDSPLHF. Here the CDR3 DNA reads TGTGCCAGCAGCTTTGGGGATTCACCCCTCCACTTT.

This clone was counted once. The V call is TRBV19, the J call TRBJ1-2, with D uncertain. The CDR3 runs 10 residues. Trimming left V 5 bases short and J 4 bases short, with 2 bases between. Germline V gene lookup returns CDR1 LNHDA and CDR2 SQIVND (reference sequence). CDR3 in amino acids: CASSGYGYTF. The CDR3 bases are TGTGCCAGTAGTGGCTATGGCTACACCTTC.

Notes on this clone: At the DNA level, this CDR3 is encoded by other sequences in the same sample as well. The rearrangement joins TRBV2 to TRBJ1-5; D unclear. Per germline, CDR1 SNHLY and CDR2 FYNNEI. V was pared by 6 bases and J by 7 bases, with 16 bases between. CDR3 length: 14 amino acids. CDR3 residues: CASRPGSGGQPQHF. The CDR3 DNA reads TGTGCCAGCAGACCGGGCTCCGGAGGGCAGCCCCAGCATTTT. The entire variable domain, with the rest obtained from reference TRBV2 and TRBJ1-5, is as follows: EPEVTQTPSHQVTQMGQEVILRCVPISNHLYFYWYRQILGQKVEFLVSFYNNEISEKSEIFDDQFSVERPDGSNFTLKIRSTKLEDSAMYFCASRPGSGGQPQHFGDGTRLSIL.

This clone has only a few counts. The chain joins TRBV7-8 to TRBJ1-6; tentative D call: TRBD1 (5 bases). V was clipped by 8 bases and J by 13 bases, with 12 bases between them. The CDR3 has 11 residues. Germline V gene data show CDR1 as SGHVS and CDR2 as FQNEAQ. CDR3 in DNA: TGTGCCAGCCACGACAAGGGGCCCCTCCACTTT. Protein sequence: CASHDKGPLHF.

This clone was detected only once. V usage is TRBV28 and J usage is TRBJ2-1, with D possibly matching TRBD2 (5 bases). Germline-derived CDR1 and CDR2 are MDHEN and SYDVKM. This CDR3 is built from 17 residues. Trimming took off 3 bases at V and 0 bases at J, with 15 bases between the two ends. The CDR3 protein is CASSFPGLSRSYNEQFF. DNA of the CDR3: TGTGCCAGCAGTTTTCCCGGACTTTCGCGCTCCTACAATGAGCAGTTCTTC. Together with reference TRBV28 and TRBJ2-1, the CDR3 gives the full variable domain: DVKVTQSSRYLVKRTGEKVFLECVQDMDHENMFWYRQDPGLGLRLIYFSYDVKMKEKGDIPEGYSVSREKKERFSLILESASTNQTSMYLCASSFPGLSRSYNEQFFGPGTRLTVL.

The chain is built from TRBV6-2 or TRBV6-3 and TRBJ1-1; 9 nucleotides agree with TRBD1. Germline V gene sequence: CDR1 MNHEY, CDR2 SVGEGT. CDR3 length: 15 amino acids. V shed 5 bases, J shed 7 bases, and the junction held 11 bases outside the gene matches. CDR3 in amino acids: CASSPSGTGRSEAFF. The DNA of the CDR3 is TGTGCCAGCAGTCCCTCCGGGACAGGGAGGAGTGAAGCTTTCTTT.

The sample holds one count of this clone. The chain has TRBV24-1 and TRBJ1-2; 8 bases align to TRBD1. V dropped 2 bases and J dropped 6; count of bases not matched to a gene: 1. The CDR3 runs 13 residues. Germline CDR1 reads KGHDR; CDR2 reads SFDVKD. Written as DNA, the CDR3 is TGTGCCACCAGTGATTCCAGGGGGCATGGCTACACCTTC. Residues: CATSDSRGHGYTF.

The V and J genes are TRBV4-3 and TRBJ2-2; the D is unclear. CDR3 length equals 15 residues. Trimming cost V 0 bases and J 3 bases, with 8 bases left between them. Germline assignment: CDR1 LGHNA and CDR2 YSLEER. CDR3 loop: CASSQDFLYTGELFF. CDR3 bases: TGCGCCAGCAGCCAAGACTTCCTTTACACCGGGGAGCTGTTTTTT.

The chain combines TRBV4-3 with TRBJ2-2; the match to TRBD1 covers 7 bases. This CDR3 is built from 14 residues. J gave up 4 bases and V 4 bases, and 3 bases lay outside the gene matches. Germline V gene lookup returns CDR1 LGHNA and CDR2 YSLEER. The CDR3 loop reads CASSPQGITGELFF. The CDR3 DNA is TGCGCCAGCAGCCCACAGGGGATCACCGGGGAGCTGTTTTTT.

V gene TRBV6-2 or TRBV6-3 combines with J gene TRBJ2-1; D is unclear. The CDR3 consists of 11 residues. The V end was cut by 3 bases, the J end by 6 bases, with 3 bases between. Germline V gene sequence: CDR1 MNHEY, CDR2 SVGEGT. CDR3 sequence: CASSYANEQFF. The CDR3 DNA follows: TGTGCCAGCAGTTATGCCAATGAGCAGTTCTTC.

The V gene is TRBV2, the J gene TRBJ2-3, with 8 bases that match TRBD1. The trim removed 6 bases at V and 7 bases at J, leaving 12 bases unmatched. CDR3 length: 15 amino acids. CDR1 SNHLY and CDR2 FYNNEI come from the germline V gene. In nucleotides, the CDR3 is TGTGCCAGCAGCCTCGACAGGGGAGACCAGTATACGCAGTATTTT. It is translated as CASSLDRGDQYTQYF.

The gene calls are TRBV13 and TRBJ2-2, with 7 bases lining up with TRBD1. The J segment lost 3 bases and the V segment lost 5 bases, leaving 6 bases of the junction unmatched. The germline gives CDR1 PRHDT, CDR2 FYEKMQ (reference sequence). The CDR3 is 15 residues long. As DNA, the CDR3 is TGTGCCAGCAGCCCCTCGGACAGGTACACCGGGGAGCTGTTTTTT. It specifies CASSPSDRYTGELFF.

V gene TRBV6-2 or TRBV6-3 combines with J gene TRBJ2-5; D may be TRBD1 or TRBD2 (6 bases each). This CDR3 spans 14 amino acids. Germline CDR1 reads MNHEY; CDR2 reads SVGEGT. Trimming left V 4 bases short and J 4 bases short, with 13 bases between. The CDR3 nucleotides read TGTGCCAGCAGTTCCGGGGGCCGAGGAGAGACCCAGTACTTC. The encoded protein is CASSSGGRGETQYF.

V is TRBV20-1 and J is TRBJ2-2; D possibly corresponds to TRBD1 (6 bases). The V and J ends lost 3 bases and 0 bases respectively, with 11 bases between them. The germline V gene encodes CDR1 DFQATT and CDR2 SNEGSKA (reference sequence). The CDR3 runs 15 residues. Here the CDR3 reads CSASPRTANTGELFF. DNA for the CDR3: TGCAGTGCTAGTCCTAGGACAGCGAACACCGGGGAGCTGTTTTTT.

The V gene is TRBV2, the J gene TRBJ2-4, with D possibly being TRBD1 (6 bases). Trimming shortened V by 7 bases and J by 2 bases, and 12 bases separated the two germline ends. Germline V lookup: CDR1 SNHLY, CDR2 FYNNEI. CDR3 length: 14 residues. The CDR3 sequence: CASKQGYSKNIQYF. The CDR3 DNA follows: TGTGCCAGCAAGCAGGGGTATTCCAAAAACATTCAGTACTTC.

This chain links TRBV7-8 with TRBJ1-1; the D gene is possibly TRBD1 (6 bases). The CDR3 length is 15 residues. Trimming cost V 1 base and J 1 base, with 10 bases left between them. Germline CDR1 is SGHVS and CDR2 is FQNEAQ. Here the CDR3 reads CASSLVRTANTEAFF. As DNA, the CDR3 is TGTGCCAGCAGCTTAGTTAGGACAGCGAACACTGAAGCTTTCTTT.

This clone was seen once. This rearrangement joins TRBV19 to TRBJ1-4; 9 positions match TRBD1. Germline CDR1 is LNHDA and CDR2 is SQIVND (reference sequence). With V trimmed by 5 bases and J by 8 bases, 9 bases remained unmatched. The CDR3 extends over 15 amino acids. The CDR3, as DNA: TGTGCCAGTAGTGTACCGGGACAGGGTCGCGAAAAACTGTTTTTT. The encoded protein is CASSVPGQGREKLFF.

This chain links TRBV6-4 with TRBJ1-1; D might be TRBD1 (5 bases). V was trimmed by 3 bases and J by 1 base, leaving 9 bases between them. The CDR3 totals 14 residues. Germline V gene data show CDR1 as MRHNA and CDR2 as SNTAGT. This CDR3 is CASSEGEANTEAFF. CDR3 nucleotides: TGTGCCAGCAGTGAAGGGGAGGCGAACACTGAAGCTTTCTTT.

The V call is TRBV20-1, the J call TRBJ2-1; D is uncertain. V was shortened by 3 bases and J by 0 bases, with 6 bases between the two germline ends. The CDR3 is 13 residues long. Looked up from germline, CDR1 is DFQATT and CDR2 is SNEGSKA (reference sequence). CDR3 amino acids: CSASGLSYNEQFF. In DNA form, the CDR3 reads TGCAGTGCTAGTGGCCTCTCCTACAATGAGCAGTTCTTC.

The chain couples TRBV3-1 (or the pseudogene TRBV3-2) to TRBJ2-2; 9 nucleotides agree with TRBD1. This CDR3 is built from 17 residues. Germline V gene data show CDR1 as LGHDT and CDR2 as YNNKEL (reference sequence). Trimming removed 4 bases from V and 4 bases from J; junction bases left unmatched: 10. In DNA form, the CDR3 reads TGTGCCAGCAGCCTAACCACGAGACAGGGGGGCACCGGGGAGCTGTTTTTT. It codes for CASSLTTRQGGTGELFF.

The V call is TRBV5-6, the J call TRBJ2-5; 7 bases align to TRBD1. The CDR3 runs to 15 residues. The germline CDR1 and CDR2 sequences are SGHDT and YYEEEE. The trim removed 4 bases at V and 3 bases at J, leaving 9 bases unmatched. In DNA form, the CDR3 reads TGTGCCAGCAGCACCGCCGGACAGGCTGAAGAGACCCAGTACTTC. Translated, it gives CASSTAGQAEETQYF.

V is TRBV28 and J is TRBJ2-7; D possibly matches TRBD1 or TRBD2 (5 bases each). The CDR3 consists of 12 residues. CDR1 is MDHEN and CDR2 is SYDVKM in the germline V gene. V lost 5 bases and J 9 bases, leaving 14 bases between the germline ends. The CDR3 DNA sequence: TGTGCCAGCAGTCTCCGGGGCCGAGTGCAGTACGTC. Translated: CASSLRGRVQYV.

This clone has only one observation. This chain joins TRBV2 and TRBJ2-5; weak D call: TRBD2 (7 bases). V gave up 4 bases and J gave up 6 bases, with 15 bases separating them. The CDR3 has 14 amino acids. The germline V gene encodes CDR1 SNHLY and CDR2 FYNNEI. Here the CDR3 reads CASSGGEGVKTQYF. The CDR3 DNA reads TGTGCCAGCAGTGGAGGGGAGGGGGTAAAGACCCAGTACTTC.

The chain uses TRBV27 and TRBJ1-4, with 8 bases matching TRBD1. The germline gives CDR1 MNHEY, CDR2 SMNVEV (reference sequence). Losses at the gene ends were 0 bases for V and 8 bases for J; bases not matched to a gene: 5. This CDR3 has 15 amino acids. The CDR3 DNA sequence: TGTGCCAGCAGTTTATCGCAGGACAGGGTCGAAAAACTGTTTTTT. Translating gives CASSLSQDRVEKLFF.